These T cell receptor beta chains were read from a single sample in a study of siplizumab effects on memory and regulatory T cells. Libraries were prepared by immunoSEQ multiplex PCR; TCRdb keeps only in-frame clonotypes and omits some of them. Counted here are around 7,400 clones, less than 45% occurring once; the ten biggest clones make up about 5.9%. The antigens for these receptors are not known. Sequencing used CFSE-low (dividing) CD8+ T cells sorted from an allogeneic mixed lymphocyte reaction. Receptor source: a human donor in good health; the cells came from an allogeneic mixed lymphocyte reaction. Each CDR3 is given without its conserved first and last residue. The D gene is left open where the match is weak.

>TRBV9|NA|TRBJ2-1
ASSVALSSYNEQF
>TRBV7-9|NA|TRBJ2-1
ASSLAYSGGNEQF
>TRBV29-1|NA|TRBJ2-7
SVVGLEQY
>TRBV18|NA|TRBJ2-7
ASSSLDQTYEQY
>TRBV7-9|TRBD1|TRBJ2-3
ASSPRTGGVDTQY
>TRBV4-1|NA|TRBJ2-5
ASSQKTRAQETQY
>TRBV6-5|NA|TRBJ1-5
ASSYSYGDQPQH
>TRBV27|TRBD2|TRBJ2-7
ASSPGLVRYEQY
>TRBV5-4|NA|TRBJ2-5
ASSFLTQQETQY
>TRBV9|TRBD1|TRBJ2-7
ASSPGTGWHEQY
>TRBV19|NA|TRBJ2-3
ASSPGVGGEGTADTQY
>TRBV19|NA|TRBJ1-1
ASSILGTEAF
>TRBV4-1|NA|TRBJ2-5
ASSQDLGGGEGTQY